Shown below are 29 T cell receptor beta chains from a single sample sequenced in a study of cytomegalovirus exposure and HLA in healthy donors. Primers: 60 Vbeta forward and 13 Jbeta reverse. Sequencing used immunoSEQ multiplex PCR; TCRdb keeps in-frame clones, though not all of them. With about 58,000 clones in the sample, the ten largest clones hold over 2%. Material for sequencing was PBMCs. All receptors come from a woman between 18 and 30 years old in good health and CMV-seronegative.

The chain recombines TRBV6-5 with TRBJ2-7, with D possibly matching TRBD1 (5 bases). V was clipped by 2 bases and J by 2 bases, with 13 bases between them. Germline V lookup: CDR1 MNHEY, CDR2 SVGAGI. The CDR3 consists of 15 residues. CDR3 in DNA: TGTGCCAGCAGTTACATCCGAGACAGCCCCTACGAGCAGTACTTC. Amino acid sequence: CASSYIRDSPYEQYF.

The chain employs TRBV11-2 and TRBJ1-2, with 8 bases lining up with TRBD1. CDR3 length equals 14 residues. The germline gives CDR1 SGHAT, CDR2 FQNNGV. J lost 6 bases, V lost 1 base, and 4 bases had no gene match. The CDR3 region is CASSLAQGADGYTF. DNA of the CDR3: TGTGCCAGCAGCTTAGCCCAGGGGGCGGATGGCTACACCTTC.

The V gene is TRBV19, the J gene TRBJ1-2; tentatively, D is TRBD1 (5 bases). Germline CDR1 LNHDA, CDR2 SQIVND (reference sequence). CDR3 length equals 12 residues. Trimming pared 8 bases from V and 4 bases from J, leaving 11 bases between. CDR3 amino acids: CASQGFRYGYTF. Written as DNA, the CDR3 is TGTGCCAGTCAGGGCTTCCGCTATGGCTACACCTTC.

V is TRBV6-6 and J is TRBJ1-5; D remains ambiguous. V was cut by 2 bases and J by 3 bases, with 8 bases left in between. The CDR3 runs to 14 residues. Germline V gene data show CDR1 as MNHNY and CDR2 as SVGAGI (reference sequence). In DNA, the CDR3 is TGTGCCAGCAGTTACCGCGGCTACAATCAGCCCCAGCATTTT. This gives the protein CASSYRGYNQPQHF.

The CDR3 nucleotides are TGCAGCGTTGTGGGGCGACAGGGAGATGGGCCGAAGAAAAACACCATATATTTT. This codes for CSVVGRQGDGPKKNTIYF. The J gene is TRBJ1-3, the V gene TRBV29-1; 7 bases map to TRBD1. The CDR3 contains 18 residues. The germline gives CDR1 SQVTM, CDR2 ANQGSEA. The V and J ends lost 4 bases and 6 bases, in that order; junction bases with no gene match: 21.

The genes are TRBV9 and TRBJ2-7; D is uncertain. V shed 0 bases and J shed 2 bases, with 12 bases lying between them. Germline loops: CDR1 SGDLS, CDR2 YYNGEE. This CDR3 contains 15 residues. In nucleotides, the CDR3 is TGTGCCAGCAGCGTAGGAGGAAGAGGCACCTACGAGCAGTACTTC. Encoded protein: CASSVGGRGTYEQYF.

V is TRBV5-1 and J is TRBJ1-6; 7 nucleotides line up with TRBD1. The CDR3 has 17 amino acids. After removal of 0 bases from V and 8 bases from J, the junction contained 11 bases not matched to a gene. Germline CDR1 reads SGHRS; CDR2 reads YFSETQ. This CDR3 is CASSLAGDSSADSPLHF. Here the CDR3 DNA reads TGCGCCAGCAGCTTGGCGGGGGACAGCTCGGCGGATTCACCCCTCCACTTT.

This sequence joins TRBV11-3 and TRBJ2-7; no firm D call. V was cut by 0 bases and J by 0 bases, with 6 bases left in between. This CDR3 is built from 14 residues. CDR1 is SGHNT, CDR2 YENEEA, per germline. CDR3 DNA sequence: TGTGCCAGCAGCTTAGACCCGAGCTCCTACGAGCAGTACTTC. Translating gives CASSLDPSSYEQYF.

The rearrangement uses TRBV5-1 and TRBJ1-1; tentatively, D is TRBD1 (6 bases). This CDR3 is 15 amino acids long. V gave up 4 bases and J gave up 4 bases, with 17 bases separating them. Germline loops: CDR1 SGHRS, CDR2 YFSETQ. For the CDR3, the DNA is TGCGCCAGCAGCACTATAACAGGGTTTAGCACTGAAGCTTTCTTT. This gives the protein CASSTITGFSTEAFF.

The V gene is TRBV7-3, the J gene TRBJ2-5; TRBD1 aligns across 7 bases. The CDR3 covers 15 residues. Losses at the gene ends were 5 bases for V and 2 bases for J; bases not matched to a gene: 8. Germline assignment: CDR1 SGHTA and CDR2 FQGTGA. The CDR3 region is CASSTTGNLQETQYF. Written as DNA, the CDR3 is TGTGCCAGCAGCACGACAGGGAACCTTCAAGAGACCCAGTACTTC.

The rearrangement links TRBV7-8 to TRBJ1-3; D gene ambiguous. Per the germline V gene, CDR1 is SGHVS and CDR2 is FQNEAQ. V gave up 4 bases and J gave up 4 bases, with 11 bases separating them. This CDR3 has 14 amino acids. The chain's CDR3 is CASSSTVTGNTIYF. The CDR3 region has the DNA TGTGCCAGCAGCTCCACAGTAACCGGAAACACCATATATTTT. Full variable domain (outside the CDR3, taken from reference TRBV7-8 and TRBJ1-3): GAGVSQSPRYKVAKRGQDVALRCDPISGHVSLFWYQQALGQGPEFLTYFQNEAQLDKSGLPSDRFFAERPEGSVSTLKIQRTQQEDSAVYLCASSSTVTGNTIYFGEGSWLTVV.

This chain connects TRBV5-1 to TRBJ1-5, with D perhaps matching TRBD1 (6 bases). There are 13 residues in the CDR3. V shed 2 bases and J shed 9 bases, with 12 bases lying between them. Germline V gene sequence: CDR1 SGHRS, CDR2 YFSETQ. In DNA, the CDR3 is TGCGCCAGCAGCTTAAACCTACAGGGGCCCCAGCATTTT. It encodes CASSLNLQGPQHF.

J is TRBJ2-3 and V is TRBV5-1, with D unresolved. Per the germline V gene, CDR1 is SGHRS and CDR2 is YFSETQ. Trimming took 4 bases from V and 5 from J, leaving 17 bases between them. The CDR3 runs to 15 residues. CDR3 DNA: TGCGCCAGCAGCCCTTGGCCATCTTACCGAGATACGCAGTATTTT. Residues: CASSPWPSYRDTQYF.

The chain uses TRBV18 and TRBJ1-2; D is uncertain. V lost 1 base to trimming and J lost 6 bases, with 15 bases between them. Germline loops: CDR1 KGHSH, CDR2 LQKENI. The CDR3 contains 15 residues. This chain's CDR3 is CASSPREPEGNGYTF. The CDR3 DNA reads as TGTGCCAGCTCACCACGGGAGCCCGAGGGAAATGGCTACACCTTC.

The CDR3 sequence: CASSWEGTDTQYF. The CDR3 coding sequence is TGTGCCAGCAGCTGGGAGGGGACAGATACGCAGTATTTT. The chain joins TRBV5-6 to TRBJ2-3; TRBD2 aligns across 7 bases. The CDR3 length is 13 residues. The ends lost 3 bases at V and 3 bases at J; junction bases unmatched: 1. Looked up from germline, CDR1 is SGHDT and CDR2 is YYEEEE.

The chain couples TRBV5-1 to TRBJ2-5; a possible D gene is TRBD2 (5 bases). This CDR3 region has 16 residues. Trimming left V 4 bases short and J 5 bases short, with 21 bases between. Germline V gives CDR1 SGHRS, CDR2 YFSETQ. The chain's CDR3 is CASSPQGPRRPETQYF. CDR3 bases: TGCGCCAGCAGCCCTCAAGGACCGCGGAGGCCGGAGACCCAGTACTTC.

V is TRBV11-3 and J is TRBJ2-7, with D uncertain. The CDR3 has 12 amino acids. Deletions cut 5 bases from V and 3 bases from J, with 8 bases between. Germline CDR1 and CDR2: SGHNT and YENEEA. CDR3 loop: CASSRSIYEQYF. The CDR3 bases are TGTGCCAGCAGCCGGTCCATCTACGAGCAGTACTTC.

Turning to this clone: One end of the junction varies from germline; a read error may be responsible. The sample contains more than one DNA sequence encoding this CDR3. The V gene is TRBV30, the J gene TRBJ1-6, with TRBD1 as a possible D gene (5 bases). The germline CDR1 and CDR2 sequences are GTSNPN and SVGIG (reference sequence). This CDR3 spans 15 amino acids. DNA for the CDR3: TGTGCCTGGAATGCGGGACGAGAGATTGATTCACCCCTACACTTT. Its translation: CAWNAGREIDSPLHF.

The V and J genes are TRBV5-4 and TRBJ1-6; TRBD1 is a possible D gene (5 bases). Germline CDR1 reads SGHNT; CDR2 reads YYREEE (reference sequence). V was pared by 0 bases and J by 9 bases, with 13 bases between. The CDR3 spans 15 residues. The CDR3 nucleotides read TGTGCCAGCAGCTTGGCGGGGGGGATTAGTTCACCCCTCCACTTT. It codes for CASSLAGGISSPLHF. The full variable domain, rest sourced from reference TRBV5-4 and TRBJ1-6, is ETGVTQSPTHLIKTRGQQVTLRCSSQSGHNTVSWYQQALGQGPQFIFQYYREEENGRGNFPPRFSGLQFPNYSSELNVNALELDDSALYLCASSLAGGISSPLHFGNGTRLTVT.

With regard to this clone: Other DNA sequences in the same sample also yield this CDR3. The chain joins TRBV5-1 to TRBJ1-3; D unresolved. CDR3 length: 14 residues. Trimming left V 0 bases short and J 4 bases short, with 8 bases between. CDR1 is SGHRS, CDR2 YFSETQ, per germline. This CDR3 reads CASSLGGPGNTIYF. The CDR3 coding sequence is TGCGCCAGCAGCTTGGGCGGGCCCGGAAACACCATATATTTT.

The chain has TRBV6-1 and TRBJ1-2; 9 bases match TRBD1. This CDR3 contains 15 residues. Germline CDR1 MNHNS, CDR2 SASEGT. With 5 bases clipped from V and 4 bases from J, the junction kept 8 bases outside the gene matches. This chain's CDR3 is CASSLRRDRVYGYTF. CDR3 coding DNA: TGTGCCAGCAGTCTCCGCCGGGACAGGGTCTATGGCTACACCTTC.

The genes are TRBV2 and TRBJ2-7; 11 bases are shared with TRBD2. The trim removed 4 bases at V and 1 base at J, leaving 6 bases unmatched. The CDR3 contains 16 residues. Per the germline V gene, CDR1 is SNHLY and CDR2 is FYNNEI. The CDR3 DNA follows: TGTGCCAGCAGTGGACAGGGACTAGCGGTTTCCTACGAGCAGTACTTC. It encodes CASSGQGLAVSYEQYF.

The chain combines TRBV2 with TRBJ1-1, with no clear D. The CDR3 runs 11 residues. CDR1 is SNHLY, CDR2 FYNNEI, per germline. V lost 10 bases and J lost 1, with 7 bases in between. This CDR3 is CATRQNTEAFF. The CDR3, as DNA: TGTGCCACCAGACAGAACACTGAAGCTTTCTTT.

The chain recombines TRBV5-1 with TRBJ1-1; 8 nucleotides agree with TRBD1. The V and J ends lost 7 bases and 1 base, in that order; junction bases with no gene match: 3. This CDR3 spans 13 amino acids. The germline V gene encodes CDR1 SGHRS and CDR2 YFSETQ. The CDR3 sequence is CASGGQENTEAFF. The DNA of the CDR3 is TGCGCCAGCGGGGGACAGGAGAACACTGAAGCTTTCTTT.

Of note for this clone: A read error may produce the germline difference seen at one junction end. The chain links TRBV6-1 to TRBJ2-3; 8 positions match TRBD2. The CDR3 spans 13 residues. Germline V gene data show CDR1 as MNHNS and CDR2 as SASEGT. The CDR3 nucleotides read TGTGCCAGCACCGCGGACGGAGCGGGAGTAAAGGATTTT. This gives the protein CASTADGAGVKDF.

The J gene is TRBJ2-7, the V gene TRBV5-4; D perhaps matches TRBD1 (5 bases). The ends were cut back, 1 base at V and 5 bases at J, with 16 bases in the middle. This CDR3 contains 15 residues. CDR1 and CDR2 (germline): SGHNT, YYREEE (reference sequence). The CDR3 reads CASSLSGQGFDEQYF. Here the CDR3 DNA reads TGTGCCAGCAGCTTGAGTGGGCAGGGATTCGACGAGCAGTACTTC.

The chain couples TRBV11-2 to TRBJ1-4; D remains ambiguous. V shed 4 bases and J shed 0 bases, with 9 bases lying between them. The CDR3 has 15 residues. CDR1 SGHAT and CDR2 FQNNGV come from the germline V gene. The CDR3 DNA follows: TGTGCCAGCAGCTCTGGGAGAGCAACTAATGAAAAACTGTTTTTT. It specifies CASSSGRATNEKLFF.

The CDR3 DNA sequence: TGTGCCAGCAGTGTAGCTAGCGGGGGGGCCTCAGATACGCAGTATTTT. It codes for CASSVASGGASDTQYF. V usage is TRBV6-1 and J usage is TRBJ2-3; the match to TRBD2 covers 12 bases. Looked up from germline, CDR1 is MNHNS and CDR2 is SASEGT. The trim removed 4 bases at V and 4 bases at J, leaving 6 bases unmatched. This CDR3 has 16 amino acids.

The V gene is TRBV7-9, the J gene TRBJ1-2, with D perhaps matching TRBD1 (5 bases). Per germline, CDR1 SEHNR and CDR2 FQNEAQ (reference sequence). This CDR3 has 14 amino acids. The V end lost 5 bases, the J end lost 6 bases, and 16 bases lay between the germline ends. CDR3 residues: CASSHITGGDGYTF. The CDR3 bases are TGTGCCAGCAGCCATATCACAGGAGGGGATGGCTACACCTTC.